The 2 T cell receptor beta chains below were found in one sample sequenced in a study of blood T cell repertoires in COVID-19. Libraries were prepared by immunoSEQ multiplex PCR; TCRdb keeps only in-frame clonotypes and omits some of them. This table has approximately 350,000 clones, around nine tenths appearing once. Sequenced input: peripheral blood. Receptors were obtained from a woman in her late teens or twenties who had recovered from COVID-19.

The chain employs TRBV6-5 and TRBJ2-2; D is unresolved. Per germline, CDR1 MNHEY and CDR2 SVGAGI. CDR3 length: 13 residues. The V gene lost 3 bases and the J gene lost 3 bases, with 5 bases spanning the gap. CDR3 sequence (DNA): TGTGCCAGCAGTTATACGGACACCGGGGAGCTGTTTTTT. Its translation: CASSYTDTGELFF.

J is TRBJ2-3 and V is TRBV7-2; 10 positions match TRBD2. Germline CDR1 and CDR2: SGHTA and FQGNSA. The trim removed 2 bases at V and 5 bases at J, leaving 10 bases unmatched. The CDR3 consists of 17 residues. The CDR3 nucleotides read TGTGCCAGCAGCTTATGGAGCCTAGCGGGAGTCGGAGATACGCAGTATTTT. This gives the protein CASSLWSLAGVGDTQYF. Looking up the rest from reference TRBV7-2 and TRBJ2-3 gives the full variable domain: GAGVSQSPSNKVTEKGKDVELRCDPISGHTALYWYRQSLGQGLEFLIYFQGNSAPDKSGLPSDRFSAERTGGSVSTLTIQRTQQEDSAVYLCASSLWSLAGVGDTQYFGPGTRLTVL.